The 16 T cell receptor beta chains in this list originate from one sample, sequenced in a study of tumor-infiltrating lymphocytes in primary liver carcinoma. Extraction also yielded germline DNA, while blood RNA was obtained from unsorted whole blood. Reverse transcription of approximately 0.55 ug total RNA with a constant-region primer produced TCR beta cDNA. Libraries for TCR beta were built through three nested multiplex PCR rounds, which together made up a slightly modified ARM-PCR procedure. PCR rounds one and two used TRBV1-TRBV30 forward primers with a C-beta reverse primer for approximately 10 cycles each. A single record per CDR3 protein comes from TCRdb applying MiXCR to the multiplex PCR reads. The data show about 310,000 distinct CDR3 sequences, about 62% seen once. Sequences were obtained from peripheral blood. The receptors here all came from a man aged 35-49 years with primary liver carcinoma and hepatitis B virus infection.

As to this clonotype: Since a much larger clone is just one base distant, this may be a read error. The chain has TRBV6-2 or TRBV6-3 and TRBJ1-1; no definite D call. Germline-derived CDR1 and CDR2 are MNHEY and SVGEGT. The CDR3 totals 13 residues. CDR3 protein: CASRNPANIEAFF. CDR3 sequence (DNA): TGTGCCAGCAGGAATCCTGCGAACATTGAAGCTTTCTTT.

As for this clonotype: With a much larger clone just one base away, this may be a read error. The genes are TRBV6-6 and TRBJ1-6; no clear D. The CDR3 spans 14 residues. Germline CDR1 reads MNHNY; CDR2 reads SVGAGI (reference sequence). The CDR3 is CTSSYYSDGSPLHF. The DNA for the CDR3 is TGTACCAGCAGTTACTATTCGGACGGCTCACCCCTCCACTTT.

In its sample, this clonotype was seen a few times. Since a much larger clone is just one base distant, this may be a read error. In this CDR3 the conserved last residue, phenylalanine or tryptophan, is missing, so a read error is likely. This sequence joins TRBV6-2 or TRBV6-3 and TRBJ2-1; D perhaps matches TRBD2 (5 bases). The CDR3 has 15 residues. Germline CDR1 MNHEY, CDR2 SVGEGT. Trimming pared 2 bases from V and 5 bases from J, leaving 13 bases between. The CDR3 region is CASSYGSGYNNEQFL. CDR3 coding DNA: TGTGCCAGCAGTTACGGGAGCGGTTACAACAATGAGCAGTTCCTC.

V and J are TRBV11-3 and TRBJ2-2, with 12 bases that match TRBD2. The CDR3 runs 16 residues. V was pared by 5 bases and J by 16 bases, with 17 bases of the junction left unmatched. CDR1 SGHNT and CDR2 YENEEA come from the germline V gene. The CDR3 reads CASSPGLAGTPGESFF. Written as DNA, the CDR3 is TGTGCCAGCAGCCCCGGACTAGCGGGAACTCCCGGGGAGTCGTTTTTT.

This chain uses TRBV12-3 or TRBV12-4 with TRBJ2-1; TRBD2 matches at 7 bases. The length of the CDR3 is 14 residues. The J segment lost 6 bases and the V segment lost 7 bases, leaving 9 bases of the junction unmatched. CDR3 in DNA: TGTGCCAGCACTTTTCGGGGAGGGCCCAATGAGCAGTTCTTC. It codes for CASTFRGGPNEQFF.

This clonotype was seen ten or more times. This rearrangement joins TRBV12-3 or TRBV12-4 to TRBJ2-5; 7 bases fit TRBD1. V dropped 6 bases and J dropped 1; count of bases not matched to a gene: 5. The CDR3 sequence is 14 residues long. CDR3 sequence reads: CASSTGQRQETQYF. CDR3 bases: TGTGCCAGCAGCACGGGACAGCGCCAAGAGACCCAGTACTTC.

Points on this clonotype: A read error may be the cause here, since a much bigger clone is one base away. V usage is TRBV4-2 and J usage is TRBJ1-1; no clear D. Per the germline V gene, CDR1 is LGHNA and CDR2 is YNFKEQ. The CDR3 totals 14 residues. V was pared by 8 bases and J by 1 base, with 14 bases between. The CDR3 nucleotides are TGTGCCAGCGGCCCACCCTCTGGGAACACTGAAGCTTTCTTT. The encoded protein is CASGPPSGNTEAFF.

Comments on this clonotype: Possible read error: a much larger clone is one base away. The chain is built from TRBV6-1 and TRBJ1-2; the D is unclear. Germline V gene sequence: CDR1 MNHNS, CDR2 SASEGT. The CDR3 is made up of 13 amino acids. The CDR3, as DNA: TGTGCCAGCAGTGAACGGGAAGTTAATGGCTACATCTTC. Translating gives CASSEREVNGYIF.

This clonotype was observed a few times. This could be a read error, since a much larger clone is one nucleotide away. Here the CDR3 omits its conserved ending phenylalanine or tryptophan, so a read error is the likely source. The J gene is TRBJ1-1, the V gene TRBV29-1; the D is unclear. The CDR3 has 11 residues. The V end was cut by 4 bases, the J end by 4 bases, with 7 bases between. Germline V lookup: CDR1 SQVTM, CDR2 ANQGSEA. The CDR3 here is CSVVPGTEAFS. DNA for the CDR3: TGCAGCGTTGTACCGGGCACTGAAGCTTTCTCT.

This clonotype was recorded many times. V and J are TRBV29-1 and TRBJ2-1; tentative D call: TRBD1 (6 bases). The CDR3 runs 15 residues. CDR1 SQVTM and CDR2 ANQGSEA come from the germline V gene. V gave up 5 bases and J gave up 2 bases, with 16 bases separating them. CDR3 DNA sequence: TGCAGCGTTCGGAGGAGCCAGGGGCCCTACAATGAGCAGTTCTTC. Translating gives CSVRRSQGPYNEQFF.

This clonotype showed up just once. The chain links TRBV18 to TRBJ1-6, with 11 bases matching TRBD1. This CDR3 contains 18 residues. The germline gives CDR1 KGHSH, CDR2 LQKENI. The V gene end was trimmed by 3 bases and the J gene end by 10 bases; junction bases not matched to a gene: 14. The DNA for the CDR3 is TGTGCCAGCTCACCCAAAGCTTCCGGGACAGGGGGTGGCTCACCCCTCCACTTT. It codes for CASSPKASGTGGGSPLHF.

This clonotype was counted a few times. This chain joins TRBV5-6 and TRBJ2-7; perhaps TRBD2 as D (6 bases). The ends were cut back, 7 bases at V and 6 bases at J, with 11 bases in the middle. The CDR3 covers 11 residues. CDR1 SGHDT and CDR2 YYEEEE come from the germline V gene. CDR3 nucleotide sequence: TGTGCCAGCCGGGGGTGGGGCGAGCAGTACTTC. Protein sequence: CASRGWGEQYF.

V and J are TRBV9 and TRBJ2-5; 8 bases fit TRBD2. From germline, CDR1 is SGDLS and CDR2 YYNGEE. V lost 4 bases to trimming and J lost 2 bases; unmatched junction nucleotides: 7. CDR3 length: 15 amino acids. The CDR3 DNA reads TGTGCCAGCAGCCCCCGGGGGGGAGGGCAAGAGACCCAGTACTTC. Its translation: CASSPRGGGQETQYF.

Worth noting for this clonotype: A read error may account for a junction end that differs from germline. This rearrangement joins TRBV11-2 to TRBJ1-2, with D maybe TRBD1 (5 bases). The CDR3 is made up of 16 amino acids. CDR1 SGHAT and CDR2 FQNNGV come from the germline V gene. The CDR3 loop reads CTSSLDGGTGNYDYTF. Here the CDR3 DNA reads TGTACCAGCAGCTTAGATGGCGGGACTGGGAACTATGACTACACCTTC.

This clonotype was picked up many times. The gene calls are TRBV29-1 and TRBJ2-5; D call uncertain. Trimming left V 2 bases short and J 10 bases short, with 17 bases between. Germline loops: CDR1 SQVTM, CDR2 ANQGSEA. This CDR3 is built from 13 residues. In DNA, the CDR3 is TGCAGCGTTGAATCGACACTTAAGTGGGACCAGTACTTC. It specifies CSVESTLKWDQYF.

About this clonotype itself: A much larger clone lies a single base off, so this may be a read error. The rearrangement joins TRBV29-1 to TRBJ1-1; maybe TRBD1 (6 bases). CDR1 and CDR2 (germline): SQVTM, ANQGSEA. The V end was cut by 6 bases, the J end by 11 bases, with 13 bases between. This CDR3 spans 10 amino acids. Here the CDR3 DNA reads TGCAGCGTCACCCCAGGGGTGGCTTTCTTT. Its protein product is CSVTPGVAFF.